The T cell receptor beta chain under discussion was sequenced for a study of blood T cell repertoires in COVID-19. The overall study: There were acute and convalescent COVID-19 samples, and they came from the United States, Italy and Spain. PBMCs, B-cell-depleted T cells, or T cells provided the cDNA or gDNA that made up the material.

Original handling: Reference gene primer amplification yielded estimated nucleated cell counts. Measured with immunoSEQ multiplex PCR; TCRdb has only the in-frame clones, and not every one. For V, J and clone size, that table is used; D and trimming come from the DNA. The sample records 150,000 or so clones, around four fifths being singletons. The CDR3 is 13 residues long. Germline V gives CDR1 SGHDN, CDR2 FVKESK. V lost 2 bases and J 4 bases, leaving 8 bases between the germline ends. The sequencing sample was made of peripheral blood. The receptor was derived from a woman aged 60-75 years with acute or convalescent COVID-19. The rearrangement links TRBV14 to TRBJ2-5; D uncertain. The CDR3 protein is CASSQFVRETQYF. CDR3 nucleotide sequence: TGTGCCAGCAGCCAATTTGTTCGAGAGACCCAGTACTTC.